This T cell receptor (beta chain) comes out of a study of T-cell reconstitution after alpha-beta-depleted transplantation in children. Study outcomes and limitations: Newly made T cells mostly supplied T-cell counts and diversity one year after transplant. The origin of alpha-beta T cells about two months after transplant was reportedly several hundred expanded graft clones. Elevated TCRbeta diversity at day 60 was traced, in some patients, to surviving recipient T cells and thymic progenitors.

Germline CDR1 MGHRA, CDR2 YSYEKL. The V and J ends lost 1 base and 2 bases respectively, with 9 bases between them. The CDR3 spans 15 residues. Unique molecular identifiers were used to barcode this TCRbeta library. Using its own MiXCR run on the PCR reads, TCRdb lists one record per CDR3 protein. This sample has about a million distinct CDR3 sequences, with around 30% found just once. This clonotype showed up just once. The antigen remains undetermined. The V gene is TRBV4-1, the J gene TRBJ1-3; D remains unclear. The sample here was PBMCs, mostly from graft donor cells, taken 360 days after TCRalphabeta/CD19-depleted stem cell transplant. The clonotype originates from a boy under two years old who had a stem cell transplant for SCID, so the T cells may come from the graft donor. CDR3 loop: CASSQGRNTGNTIYF. The CDR3 DNA is TGCGCCAGCAGCCAAGGCAGGAACACTGGAAACACCATATATTTT.